This T cell receptor beta chain is from a study of beta chain features in type 1 diabetes. Study as a whole: Across all samples, 100 million to 130 million sorted cells were examined. Study-level results: Moderate yet significant TCRB CDR3 shortening was seen in Type 1 diabetes patients in all four CD4+ subsets. TCRB repertoires of naive, central memory and Treg cells appeared more similar among patients than among healthy donors.

This clone was counted between two and nine times. Its matching antigen is unknown. Expressed TCRB transcripts were sequenced after all isolated RNA was converted to cDNA. Measured with immunoSEQ multiplex PCR; TCRdb has only the in-frame clones, and not every one. The table has hundreds of thousands of clones, 13% seen once. A sort by CD45RO/CCR7/CD25/CD127/CD95/CD27 yielded CD4+ naive, central memory, regulatory and stem cell-like memory cells. Germline V lookup: CDR1 SGHRS, CDR2 YFSETQ. Between the trimmed V and J ends, which lost 3 bases and 2 bases, there was a span of 4 bases. There are 12 residues in the CDR3.

This TCR was sampled from a man younger than 35 with type 1 diabetes. The genes are TRBV5-1 and TRBJ2-3; D gene unclear. Sequenced: naive CD4+ T cells from blood. DNA of the CDR3: TGCGCCAGCAGCTCCCACACAGATACGCAGTATTTT. It encodes CASSSHTDTQYF.